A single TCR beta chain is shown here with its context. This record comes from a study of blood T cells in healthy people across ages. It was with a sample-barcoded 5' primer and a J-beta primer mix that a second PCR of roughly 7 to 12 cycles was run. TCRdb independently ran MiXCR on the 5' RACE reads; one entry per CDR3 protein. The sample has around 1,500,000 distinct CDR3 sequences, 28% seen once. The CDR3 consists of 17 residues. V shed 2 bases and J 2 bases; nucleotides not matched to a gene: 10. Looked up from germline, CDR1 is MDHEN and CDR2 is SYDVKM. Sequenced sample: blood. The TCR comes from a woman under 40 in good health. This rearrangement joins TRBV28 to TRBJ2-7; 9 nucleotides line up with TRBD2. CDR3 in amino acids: CASSLPRLKRGAYEQYF. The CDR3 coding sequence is TGTGCCAGCAGTTTACCCCGACTTAAGCGGGGGGCCTACGAGCAGTACTTC.